This T cell receptor (beta chain) stems from a study of T-cell reconstitution after alpha-beta-depleted transplantation in children. It was with unique molecular identifiers that the TCRbeta library was prepared. TCRdb reprocessed the PCR reads via MiXCR and lists one record per CDR3 protein. Of hundreds of thousands of distinct CDR3 sequences in the sample, roughly 9% are singletons; the top ten hold approximately 6.6%. This clonotype was found many times. V lost 5 bases and J 6 bases, leaving 12 bases between the germline ends. The CDR3 contains 13 residues. Sample: PBMCs from the stem cell graft donor, taken from the stem cell graft. The TCR originated in a human donor who donated a stem cell graft to a child with acute lymphoblastic leukemia. The chain combines TRBV12-3 or TRBV12-4 with TRBJ2-3; D uncertain. Here the CDR3 DNA reads TGTGCCAGCAGTCGATTGGACCAGGATACGCAGTATTTT. This sequence encodes CASSRLDQDTQYF.